The present entry profiles one TCR beta chain with its context. These data originate in a study of T cell changes during pregnancy in multiple sclerosis. Clones were read by immunoSEQ multiplex PCR, and TCRdb kept only the in-frame ones, dropping some. The sample lists 55,000 to 65,000 clones; approximately 93% were seen once. Germline V lookup: CDR1 SGHVS, CDR2 FQNEAQ. V lost 3 bases to trimming and J lost 2 bases; unmatched junction nucleotides: 0. This CDR3 has 15 residues. The chain links TRBV7-8 to TRBJ2-7, with TRBD2 matching over 14 bases. The sample consisted of peripheral blood, taken after pregnancy. This sequence originates from a female donor with multiple sclerosis, enrolled in a pregnancy study. Here the CDR3 reads CASSLGLAGAYEQYF. The CDR3 DNA follows: TGTGCCAGCAGCTTGGGACTAGCGGGAGCCTACGAGCAGTACTTC.